This TCR beta chain emerged from a study of human T cells and chemical hapten exposure. Study summary: Yields of TCR per sample differed, chiefly owing to small differences in pooled library volume.

Study results and caveats: TCRs exceeding a frequency of 1 in 1000 stayed unchanged under DPC sensitization.

Individual cDNA molecules (in the library) carried attached unique molecular identifiers. TCRdb itself ran the RACE reads through MiXCR, one entry per CDR3 protein. The sample yields about 37,000 distinct CDR3 sequences, roughly 5.4% seen once. Time point denoted: healthy volunteer bleed at 6 weeks. Unfractionated whole blood served as the source for total RNA extraction. This clonotype was seen repeatedly, ten times or more. Its antigen is unknown. The receptor was derived from a human donor in good health. Some clones in this sample may be carry-over from other donors' samples. The sample comprised whole blood.

The DNA for the CDR3 is TGCAGTGCTCCCCCAGCTCAGGGGTTGAACACTGAAGCTTTCTTT. Translated: CSAPPAQGLNTEAFF. J is TRBJ1-1 and V is TRBV20-1; weak D call: TRBD1 (6 bases). Germline V CDR1 and CDR2: DFQATT, SNEGSKA (reference sequence). The CDR3 has 15 residues. The V and J ends lost 5 bases and 0 bases respectively, with 16 bases between them.